This entry lists 5 T cell receptor beta chains sequenced from one sample in a study of T cell responses to AZD1222 COVID-19 vaccine. Clones were sequenced by immunoSEQ multiplex PCR, and TCRdb holds only the in-frame ones, with some missing. The top ten clones hold roughly 1.5% of a sample with 140,000 or so clones, roughly nine tenths of them seen once. This material consisted of peripheral blood, taken 28 days after the second AZD1222 dose. These receptors were taken from an adult who received the AZD1222 COVID-19 vaccine.

The chain carries TRBV28 and TRBJ1-5; D gene uncertain. Per germline, CDR1 MDHEN and CDR2 SYDVKM. With 5 bases removed from V and 4 bases from J, the gap between germline ends came to 18 bases. The CDR3 has 16 residues. The DNA for the CDR3 is TGTGCCAGCAGTCCCCGACGGTGGGTGGGTAATCAGCCCCAGCATTTT. Its protein is CASSPRRWVGNQPQHF.

The chain couples TRBV10-3 to TRBJ1-1; D remains ambiguous. Germline V gives CDR1 ENHRY, CDR2 SYGVKD. This CDR3 has 14 amino acids. V shed 1 base and J shed 3 bases, with 9 bases lying between them. The CDR3 nucleotides read TGTGCCATCAGTGAGTTGCGGGGAGACACTGAAGCTTTCTTT. Translation gives CAISELRGDTEAFF.

The chain is built from TRBV5-1 and TRBJ1-2; 8 bases are a match to TRBD1. The CDR3 has 16 amino acids. In germline, CDR1 is SGHRS, CDR2 YFSETQ. The J segment lost 5 bases and the V segment lost 1 base, leaving 10 bases of the junction unmatched. CDR3 residues: CASSLRTGRMPYGYTF. The DNA of the CDR3 is TGCGCCAGCAGCTTGCGGACAGGGAGGATGCCTTATGGCTACACCTTC.

The genes are TRBV28 and TRBJ1-3; possibly TRBD1 for D (6 bases). The CDR3 runs to 15 residues. Germline V gene data show CDR1 as MDHEN and CDR2 as SYDVKM. V lost 3 bases and J lost 1, with 10 bases in between. CDR3 coding DNA: TGTGCCAGCAGTTTGGGGGACATATCTGGAAACACCATATATTTT. Protein product: CASSLGDISGNTIYF.

The V and J genes are TRBV4-3 and TRBJ2-2, with 14 bases lining up with TRBD2. Germline CDR1 is LGHNA and CDR2 is YSLEER. The trim removed 0 bases at V and 5 bases at J, leaving 11 bases unmatched. The CDR3 extends over 20 amino acids. DNA for the CDR3: TGCGCCAGCAGCCAAGAGTTGGTGGGGACTAGCGGGAGTGAAACCGGGGAGCTGTTTTTT. Amino acids: CASSQELVGTSGSETGELFF.